This T cell receptor beta chain derives from a study of T cell changes during pregnancy in multiple sclerosis. The CDR3 runs 16 residues. Per the germline V gene, CDR1 is GTSNPN and CDR2 is SVGIG (reference sequence). Trimming removed 5 bases from V and 8 bases from J; junction bases left unmatched: 18. Profiled with immunoSEQ multiplex PCR; TCRdb holds only in-frame clones, not every one. The repertoire holds about 99,000 clones, with about 90% as singletons. The chain has TRBV30 and TRBJ1-5, with 7 bases fitting TRBD1. The material was peripheral blood, obtained after pregnancy. The receptor was derived from a female donor with multiple sclerosis, enrolled in a pregnancy study. The CDR3 spells CAWQNPGQQSFKPQHF. CDR3 sequence (DNA): TGTGCCTGGCAGAATCCGGGACAGCAGTCCTTTAAGCCCCAGCATTTT.